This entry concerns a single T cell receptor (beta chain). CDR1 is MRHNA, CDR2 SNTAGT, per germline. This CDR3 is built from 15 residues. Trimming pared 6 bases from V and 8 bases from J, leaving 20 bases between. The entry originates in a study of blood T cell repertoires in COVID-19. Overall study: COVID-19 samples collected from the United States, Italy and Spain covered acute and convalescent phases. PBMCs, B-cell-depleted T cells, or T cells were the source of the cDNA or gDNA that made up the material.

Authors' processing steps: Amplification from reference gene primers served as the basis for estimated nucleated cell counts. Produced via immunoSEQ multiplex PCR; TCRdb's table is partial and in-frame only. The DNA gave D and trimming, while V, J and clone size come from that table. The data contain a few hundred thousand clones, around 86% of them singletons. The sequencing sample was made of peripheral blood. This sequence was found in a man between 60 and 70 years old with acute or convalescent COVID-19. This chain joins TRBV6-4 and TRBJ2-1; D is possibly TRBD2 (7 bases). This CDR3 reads CASSLGRGPRDEQFF. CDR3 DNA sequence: TGTGCCAGCAGCCTGGGGCGGGGGCCCCGGGATGAGCAGTTCTTC.